The following is a T cell receptor beta chain sequence with its context. Antigen specificity is unknown. PCR was performed using 60 Vbeta and 13 Jbeta primers. Sequenced by immunoSEQ multiplex PCR; TCRdb stores in-frame clones only, minus some. The repertoire consists of about 160,000 clones, with 71% occurring once and the leading ten covering approximately 2.8%. The data are from a study of cytomegalovirus exposure and HLA in healthy donors. Whole-study context: Unique TCRs numbering about 85 million, obtained from HLA-typed donors, made up an early data release. Study-wide results and limits: While the bulk of TCR sequences proved rare, some public TCRs turned up in many donors. It was shown in a later analysis that HLA-associated TCR beta chains were more clonally expanded than other, equally common chains.

With 1 base removed from V and 7 bases from J, the gap between germline ends came to 9 bases. Germline V gene sequence: CDR1 SGHDT, CDR2 YYEEEE. The CDR3 runs to 13 residues. The sample comprised PBMCs. This clonotype was obtained from a woman between 25 and 40 years old in good health and CMV-seronegative. The V and J genes are TRBV5-6 and TRBJ2-4; no clear D gene. As DNA, the CDR3 is TGTGCCAGCAGCTTGCAACAGACCAACATTCAGTACTTC. Translation gives CASSLQQTNIQYF.